These 31 T cell receptor beta chains originate from one sample sequenced in a study of cytomegalovirus exposure and HLA in healthy donors. The PCR ran on 60 Vbeta and 13 Jbeta primers. TCRdb's copy holds only in-frame clones and misses some; the assay was immunoSEQ multiplex PCR. Reported are 60,000 to 70,000 clones; the ten largest clones contain less than 20%. Sequencing input: PBMCs. Every receptor here comes from a boy between 10 and 17 years old in good health and CMV-seronegative.

V and J are TRBV4-3 and TRBJ2-7; TRBD2 matches 8 bases. The CDR3 is 17 residues long. J was trimmed by 2 bases and V by 0 bases; bases with no gene match: 9. Germline CDR1 is LGHNA and CDR2 is YSLEER. The CDR3 here is CASSQERKIAGPYEQYF. The CDR3 coding sequence is TGCGCCAGCAGCCAAGAGAGGAAAATAGCGGGACCCTACGAGCAGTACTTC.

This sequence joins TRBV13 and TRBJ1-3, with TRBD1 matching 7 bases. The V and J ends lost 7 bases and 4 bases, in that order; junction bases with no gene match: 13. Germline V lookup: CDR1 PRHDT, CDR2 FYEKMQ (reference sequence). The CDR3 sequence is 16 residues long. This CDR3 is CASIQRAGGSGNTIYF. Written as DNA, the CDR3 is TGTGCCAGCATCCAAAGAGCAGGGGGTTCCGGAAACACCATATATTTT.

This chain uses TRBV7-9 with TRBJ2-6; 8 bases are a match to TRBD1. V dropped 5 bases and J dropped 8; count of bases not matched to a gene: 8. This CDR3 region has 15 residues. Germline assignment: CDR1 SEHNR and CDR2 FQNEAQ (reference sequence). The DNA for the CDR3 is TGTGCCAGCAGCCCGGACAGGGATTGGACCAACGTCCTGACTTTC. It encodes CASSPDRDWTNVLTF.

The chain combines TRBV4-3 with TRBJ2-2, with 10 bases fitting TRBD2. The V segment lost 0 bases and the J segment 0 bases; nucleotides outside the gene matches: 7. The CDR3 sequence is 19 residues long. The germline V gene encodes CDR1 LGHNA and CDR2 YSLEER. The CDR3 bases are TGCGCCAGCAGCCAAGATCTGGCTAGCGGGAGCGCGAACACCGGGGAGCTGTTTTTT. This codes for CASSQDLASGSANTGELFF.

CDR3 loop: CASSAFISSAPQETQYF. CDR3 sequence (DNA): TGTGCCAGCAGCGCCTTCATTAGTAGCGCTCCCCAAGAGACCCAGTACTTC. The gene calls are TRBV7-6 and TRBJ2-5, with D perhaps TRBD2 (5 bases). Trimming removed 5 bases from V and 1 base from J, with 20 bases in between. Germline CDR1 SGHVS, CDR2 FNYEAQ. The CDR3 is 17 amino acids.

V is TRBV25-1 and J is TRBJ1-2; D not certain. CDR1 MGHDK and CDR2 SYGVNS come from the germline V gene. Trimming pared 3 bases from V and 7 bases from J, leaving 12 bases between. The CDR3 extends over 13 amino acids. The CDR3 nucleotides read TGTGCCAGCAGTGAGTCGGGGTTGGGTGGCTACACCTTC. Translated, it gives CASSESGLGGYTF.

The genes are TRBV10-3 and TRBJ1-1; D is undetermined. The CDR3 length is 10 residues. Germline V gene sequence: CDR1 ENHRY, CDR2 SYGVKD. Trimming removed 10 bases at V and 6 bases at J, with 9 bases between. The CDR3, as DNA: TGTGCCACCGCTACCGCTGAAGCTTTCTTT. Protein: CATATAEAFF.

The genes are TRBV6-5 and TRBJ2-5; 7 bases map to TRBD1. V was pared by 5 bases and J by 4 bases, with 1 base of the junction left unmatched. The CDR3 loop spans 12 amino acids. Germline assignment: CDR1 MNHEY and CDR2 SVGAGI. For the CDR3, the DNA is TGTGCCAGCAGTACAGGGGCAGAGACCCAGTACTTC. This codes for CASSTGAETQYF.

The V call is TRBV29-1, the J call TRBJ2-5, with no clear D. The V gene lost 8 bases and the J gene lost 7 bases, with 14 bases spanning the gap. There are 11 residues in the CDR3. Germline loops: CDR1 SQVTM, CDR2 ANQGSEA. The CDR3 DNA reads as TGCAGCTTAATCTGGCGGCGGACCCAGTACTTC. Its translation is CSLIWRRTQYF.

The rearrangement uses TRBV5-6 and TRBJ1-3; no clear D gene. CDR3 length equals 16 residues. Germline lookup yields CDR1 SGHDT and CDR2 YYEEEE. V lost 1 base and J 0 bases, leaving 11 bases between the germline ends. The DNA for the CDR3 is TGTGCCAGCAGCTTGAAGCACAGCAGCTCTGGAAACACCATATATTTT. Translation: CASSLKHSSSGNTIYF.

V gene TRBV30 combines with J gene TRBJ1-5; D possibly corresponds to TRBD1 (5 bases). Germline loops: CDR1 GTSNPN, CDR2 SVGIG (reference sequence). The CDR3 has 13 residues. V lost 2 bases to trimming and J lost 7 bases, with 12 bases between them. In DNA, the CDR3 is TGTGCCTGGAGTCCACGGGGGGGGCAGCCCCAGCATTTT. It specifies CAWSPRGGQPQHF.

This chain links TRBV19 with TRBJ2-2, with 9 bases identical to TRBD2. Per the germline V gene, CDR1 is LNHDA and CDR2 is SQIVND (reference sequence). The CDR3 contains 16 residues. Trimming cost V 5 bases and J 5 bases; bases outside gene matches: 9. The CDR3 is CASSFVSGRTTGELFF. The CDR3 nucleotides read TGTGCCAGTAGTTTTGTGAGCGGGAGGACGACCGGGGAGCTGTTTTTT.

V and J are TRBV7-2 and TRBJ1-5; no reliable D call. CDR1 and CDR2 (germline): SGHTA, FQGNSA. The CDR3 has 13 amino acids. V was shortened by 2 bases and J by 6 bases, with 8 bases between the two germline ends. CDR3 sequence reads: CASSLRDGQPQHF. The CDR3, as DNA: TGTGCCAGCAGCTTACGGGATGGTCAGCCCCAGCATTTT.

The chain employs TRBV28 and TRBJ2-7; D is unclear. Germline V gives CDR1 MDHEN, CDR2 SYDVKM. The CDR3 loop spans 10 amino acids. Trimming shortened V by 5 bases and J by 6 bases, and 5 bases separated the two germline ends. The CDR3 loop is CASSSSEQYF. Written as DNA, the CDR3 is TGTGCCAGCAGTAGTAGCGAGCAGTACTTC.

The chain uses TRBV30 and TRBJ1-2, with 10 bases identical to TRBD1. The CDR3 consists of 14 residues. The germline V gene has CDR1 GTSNPN and CDR2 SVGIG (reference sequence). With V trimmed by 2 bases and J by 4 bases, 4 bases remained unmatched. CDR3 bases: TGTGCCTGGAGTCGGACAGGGGGTACCTATGGCTACACCTTC. This codes for CAWSRTGGTYGYTF.

Comment on this clone: The sample carries other DNA sequences with the same CDR3. The chain joins TRBV19 to TRBJ1-5; D unresolved. The CDR3 is 12 amino acids. Germline V gives CDR1 LNHDA, CDR2 SQIVND (reference sequence). The germline V and J ends were trimmed by 6 bases and 1 base, with 4 bases remaining between them. CDR3 nucleotides: TGTGCCAGTAGGGAGAGCAATCAGCCCCAGCATTTT. It specifies CASRESNQPQHF.

The rearrangement uses TRBV18 and TRBJ1-1; 7 bases are a match to TRBD1. CDR3 size: 17 residues. From germline, CDR1 is KGHSH and CDR2 LQKENI. Trimming removed 3 bases from V and 0 bases from J; junction bases left unmatched: 10. This CDR3 reads CASSPANRGFMNTEAFF. The CDR3 bases are TGTGCCAGCTCACCCGCCAACAGGGGATTCATGAACACTGAAGCTTTCTTT.

The chain links TRBV7-8 to TRBJ2-3; possibly TRBD2 for D (6 bases). The V gene lost 5 bases and the J gene lost 2 bases, with 23 bases spanning the gap. This CDR3 is built from 18 residues. Germline V gene lookup returns CDR1 SGHVS and CDR2 FQNEAQ. CDR3 sequence: CASSPGKGAGISTDTQYF. In DNA, the CDR3 is TGTGCCAGCAGCCCCGGGAAAGGGGCGGGGATCTCCACAGATACGCAGTATTTT.

In DNA form, the CDR3 reads TGTGCCAGCAGCCTCCCGGGAAGCACAGATACGCAGTATTTT. Amino acids: CASSLPGSTDTQYF. The chain recombines TRBV11-3 with TRBJ2-3; perhaps TRBD2 as D (5 bases). The CDR3 contains 14 residues. Trimming removed 5 bases at V and 0 bases at J, with 9 bases between. Germline CDR1 SGHNT, CDR2 YENEEA. Looking up the rest from reference TRBV11-3 and TRBJ2-3 gives the full variable domain: EAGVVQSPRYKIIEKKQPVAFWCNPISGHNTLYWYLQNLGQGPELLIRYENEEAVDDSQLPKDRFSAERLKGVDSTLKIQPAELGDSAVYLCASSLPGSTDTQYFGPGTRLTVL.

In the case of this clone: This same CDR3 is encoded by further DNA sequences in the sample. This chain's CDR3 is CASSVQGTDTQYF. In nucleotides, the CDR3 is TGTGCCAGCAGCGTTCAGGGGACAGATACGCAGTATTTT. The chain carries TRBV9 and TRBJ2-3; a weak D match, TRBD1 (6 bases). This CDR3 has 13 amino acids. The V gene's germline CDR1 is SGDLS and CDR2 YYNGEE. With 2 bases removed from V and 3 bases from J, the gap between germline ends came to 7 bases.

V gene TRBV18 combines with J gene TRBJ2-7; the D is unclear. Germline assignment: CDR1 KGHSH and CDR2 LQKENI. This CDR3 is 14 amino acids long. V gave up 3 bases and J gave up 2 bases, with 11 bases separating them. CDR3 DNA: TGTGCCAGCTCACCCCGAGACACAGCCTACGAGCAGTACTTC. Protein sequence: CASSPRDTAYEQYF.

The genes are TRBV10-3 and TRBJ2-1; 7 positions agree with TRBD2. The germline CDR1 and CDR2 sequences are ENHRY and SYGVKD. CDR3 length: 14 amino acids. V lost 8 bases, J lost 4 bases, and 8 bases stayed unmatched. The CDR3 is CAIEPGGTYNEQFF. DNA of the CDR3: TGTGCCATCGAACCGGGGGGAACTTACAATGAGCAGTTCTTC.

The chain links TRBV13 to TRBJ1-6; a possible D gene is TRBD1 (5 bases). Trimming removed 4 bases from V and 7 bases from J, with 14 bases in between. Germline V gene sequence: CDR1 PRHDT, CDR2 FYEKMQ (reference sequence). The CDR3 covers 15 residues. CDR3 bases: TGTGCCAGCAGCTCTAATACAGGAAGAAATTCACCCCTCCACTTT. It translates to CASSSNTGRNSPLHF.

V gene TRBV5-1 combines with J gene TRBJ2-7; D might be TRBD1 (5 bases). CDR3 length equals 15 residues. Germline assignment: CDR1 SGHRS and CDR2 YFSETQ. Trimming took 0 bases from V and 6 from J, leaving 16 bases between them. CDR3 coding DNA: TGCGCCAGCAGCTTGGCGCCAGGGTCTGTGGGCGAGCAGTACTTC. Its translation is CASSLAPGSVGEQYF.

V gene TRBV20-1 combines with J gene TRBJ2-5; no firm D call. The CDR3 loop spans 10 amino acids. Trimming pared 4 bases from V and 5 bases from J, leaving 5 bases between. The germline V gene has CDR1 DFQATT and CDR2 SNEGSKA (reference sequence). The CDR3 DNA follows: TGCAGTGCTATGAGGGAGACCCAGTACTTC. It translates to CSAMRETQYF.

The chain recombines TRBV30 with TRBJ1-6; no definite D call. The CDR3 is made up of 14 amino acids. Germline V gene lookup returns CDR1 GTSNPN and CDR2 SVGIG (reference sequence). V was clipped by 4 bases and J by 10 bases, with 17 bases between them. CDR3 loop: CAWTETTGQSPLHF. Here the CDR3 DNA reads TGTGCCTGGACCGAGACTACTGGGCAGTCACCCCTCCACTTT.

V usage is TRBV5-4 and J usage is TRBJ2-7; 7 bases agree with TRBD2. Trimming cost V 5 bases and J 12 bases; bases outside gene matches: 11. Germline V CDR1 and CDR2: SGHNT, YYREEE (reference sequence). The CDR3 has 12 amino acids. The chain's CDR3 is CASSSTGTTAYF. CDR3 sequence (DNA): TGTGCCAGCAGTTCTACCGGGACTACGGCGTACTTC.

The rearrangement joins TRBV19 to TRBJ1-2; 9 bases line up with TRBD1. This CDR3 has 19 residues. The ends lost 8 bases at V and 4 bases at J; junction bases unmatched: 23. Germline V gene lookup returns CDR1 LNHDA and CDR2 SQIVND (reference sequence). The CDR3, as DNA: TGTGCCAGTCGTTTCTCCGGCTTATCTAGGGACAGGGAGACCTATGGCTACACCTTC. Residues: CASRFSGLSRDRETYGYTF.

The rearrangement links TRBV7-3 to TRBJ2-1, with 8 bases matching TRBD2. This CDR3 region has 16 residues. The J segment lost 7 bases and the V segment lost 6 bases, leaving 14 bases of the junction unmatched. Germline V gene sequence: CDR1 SGHTA, CDR2 FQGTGA. The CDR3 sequence is CASRPQIAGIRNEQFF. For the CDR3, the DNA is TGTGCCAGCAGACCACAAATAGCGGGAATTAGGAATGAGCAGTTCTTC.

The V and J genes are TRBV7-9 and TRBJ1-1; D perhaps matches TRBD1 (5 bases). CDR3 length equals 14 residues. CDR1 SEHNR and CDR2 FQNEAQ come from the germline V gene (reference sequence). V was shortened by 3 bases and J by 9 bases, with 17 bases between the two germline ends. In nucleotides, the CDR3 is TGTGCCAGCAGCTTTTTGGCAGGGAAGGCGAAAGCTTTCTTT. Encoded protein: CASSFLAGKAKAFF.

The V call is TRBV5-4, the J call TRBJ1-2, with D uncertain. This CDR3 has 15 residues. CDR1 and CDR2 (germline): SGHNT, YYREEE (reference sequence). V was cut by 2 bases and J by 1 base, with 12 bases left in between. CDR3 sequence (DNA): TGTGCCAGCAGCTTTGAGGGCAGCTTTAACTATGGCTACACCTTC. Protein product: CASSFEGSFNYGYTF.